These 29 T cell receptor beta chains were all obtained from the same sample, sequenced in a study of T cell responses to AZD1222 COVID-19 vaccine. Method: immunoSEQ multiplex PCR; TCRdb's copy keeps in-frame clones and lacks some. The sample contains 150,000 to 200,000 clones, around 94% of which appear only once. The sample consisted of peripheral blood, taken on day 0 of AZD1222 vaccination. The receptors shown here come from an adult in good health.

The chain employs TRBV28 and TRBJ1-2, with a weak D call TRBD1 (5 bases). Deletions cut 11 bases from V and 0 bases from J, with 13 bases between. Germline V gene lookup returns CDR1 MDHEN and CDR2 SYDVKM. This CDR3 region has 13 residues. CDR3 protein: CALSRAANYGYTF. In DNA, the CDR3 is TGTGCCCTATCCAGGGCCGCTAACTATGGCTACACCTTC.

The chain links TRBV27 to TRBJ2-3, with 10 bases identical to TRBD2. J gave up 2 bases and V 3 bases, and 11 bases lay outside the gene matches. The germline gives CDR1 MNHEY, CDR2 SMNVEV (reference sequence). The CDR3 has 18 amino acids. In DNA, the CDR3 is TGTGCCAGCAGTTTCCTCTTGTCGACTAGCGGGCTCACAGATACGCAGTATTTT. Amino acid sequence: CASSFLLSTSGLTDTQYF.

This clone turned up a few times. This sequence joins TRBV6-5 and TRBJ2-1; 7 nucleotides line up with TRBD2. There are 15 residues in the CDR3. Germline loops: CDR1 MNHEY, CDR2 SVGAGI. Trimming at V came to 6 bases and at J to 10 bases, leaving 15 bases not matched to a gene. CDR3: CASRRTRAAGVEQFF. For the CDR3, the DNA is TGTGCCAGCAGACGAACGCGGGCGGCGGGAGTAGAGCAGTTCTTC.

The chain links TRBV6-5 to TRBJ2-3; D is undetermined. CDR3 length equals 12 residues. Per germline, CDR1 MNHEY and CDR2 SVGAGI. Trimming shortened V by 2 bases and J by 6 bases, and 6 bases separated the two germline ends. Here the CDR3 DNA reads TGTGCCAGCAGTTACCTGGGGGATACGCAGTATTTT. Residues: CASSYLGDTQYF.

Written as DNA, the CDR3 is TGTGCCAGCAGTTGGGACAGGAGCTCCTACAATGAGCAGTTCTTC. Protein product: CASSWDRSSYNEQFF. The V gene is TRBV28, the J gene TRBJ2-1; 8 bases align to TRBD1. V was pared by 4 bases and J by 0 bases, with 2 bases of the junction left unmatched. Germline values: CDR1 MDHEN, CDR2 SYDVKM. The CDR3 length is 15 residues. The full variable domain, its missing parts supplied by reference TRBV28 and TRBJ2-1, is DVKVTQSSRYLVKRTGEKVFLECVQDMDHENMFWYRQDPGLGLRLIYFSYDVKMKEKGDIPEGYSVSREKKERFSLILESASTNQTSMYLCASSWDRSSYNEQFFGPGTRLTVL.

V usage is TRBV11-2 and J usage is TRBJ2-1; TRBD2 is a possible D gene (7 bases). The CDR3 extends over 16 amino acids. Germline V gene data show CDR1 as SGHAT and CDR2 as FQNNGV. The ends were cut back, 8 bases at V and 7 bases at J, with 24 bases in the middle. CDR3 DNA sequence: TGTGCCAGCGGCGGGGAAGGGGGACTACCAGGGAATGAGCAGTTCTTC. It is translated as CASGGEGGLPGNEQFF.

The chain uses TRBV6-2 or TRBV6-3 and TRBJ1-4; 11 bases are a match to TRBD1. With 6 bases clipped from V and 7 bases from J, the junction kept 7 bases outside the gene matches. CDR3 length: 15 residues. Germline V gives CDR1 MNHEY, CDR2 SVGEGT. CDR3 protein: CASSKSDRGPEKLFF. The CDR3 nucleotides read TGTGCCAGCAGCAAATCGGACAGGGGGCCTGAAAAACTGTTTTTT.

This clone appeared a single time. This sequence joins TRBV23-1 and TRBJ2-1; TRBD2 matches 7 bases. TRBV23-1 carries the ORF label, with uncertain function. The CDR3 has 16 amino acids. After removal of 1 base from V and 4 bases from J, the junction contained 7 bases not matched to a gene. CDR3 sequence reads: CASSQWGGSRYNEQFF. The CDR3 region has the DNA TGCGCCAGCAGTCAATGGGGGGGATCCAGGTACAATGAGCAGTTCTTC.

The rearrangement joins TRBV5-1 to TRBJ2-3; D is uncertain. Germline V gene lookup returns CDR1 SGHRS and CDR2 YFSETQ. V lost 0 bases to trimming and J lost 2 bases, with 10 bases between them. CDR3 length: 15 residues. The CDR3 DNA reads TGCGCCAGCAGCTTGGAGCATATAAACACAGATACGCAGTATTTT. The encoded protein is CASSLEHINTDTQYF.

V usage is TRBV7-6 and J usage is TRBJ2-5, with 10 bases aligning to TRBD2. After removal of 3 bases from V and 5 bases from J, the junction contained 6 bases not matched to a gene. Germline assignment: CDR1 SGHVS and CDR2 FNYEAQ. The CDR3 contains 15 residues. The chain's CDR3 is CASSFPGTSEETQYF. In DNA, the CDR3 is TGTGCCAGCAGCTTCCCCGGGACTAGCGAGGAGACCCAGTACTTC.

This clone has only one observation. The chain recombines TRBV2 with TRBJ1-6; TRBD1 might be the D (5 bases). This CDR3 is built from 13 residues. Deletions cut 4 bases from V and 9 bases from J, with 10 bases between. From germline, CDR1 is SNHLY and CDR2 FYNNEI. CDR3 sequence reads: CASSGGQGSPLHF. CDR3 DNA: TGTGCCAGCAGTGGGGGCCAGGGTTCACCCCTCCACTTT.

V usage is TRBV19 and J usage is TRBJ2-4, with 13 bases lining up with TRBD2. This CDR3 spans 16 amino acids. V dropped 7 bases and J dropped 0; count of bases not matched to a gene: 3. Germline-derived CDR1 and CDR2 are LNHDA and SQIVND (reference sequence). CDR3 amino acids: CASTGLAGIAKNIQYF. The CDR3 DNA reads TGTGCCAGTACGGGACTAGCGGGAATAGCCAAAAACATTCAGTACTTC.

The rearrangement links TRBV18 to TRBJ1-1; no definite D call. This CDR3 spans 13 amino acids. Germline assignment: CDR1 KGHSH and CDR2 LQKENI. Trimming cost V 6 bases and J 1 base, with 9 bases left between them. Written as DNA, the CDR3 is TGTGCCAGCTCGCTGACGGAGAACACTGAAGCTTTCTTT. Amino acids: CASSLTENTEAFF.

The V gene is TRBV6-6, the J gene TRBJ1-1; possibly TRBD1 for D (5 bases). Per germline, CDR1 MNHNY and CDR2 SVGAGI (reference sequence). Trimming stripped 5 bases from V and 1 base from J, with 11 bases between. The CDR3 totals 14 residues. The CDR3 sequence is CASSIGTGNTEAFF. In DNA form, the CDR3 reads TGTGCCAGCAGTATCGGGACTGGGAACACTGAAGCTTTCTTT.

The rearrangement uses TRBV6-6 and TRBJ2-7; D is uncertain. CDR1 and CDR2 from the germline V gene are MNHNY and SVGAGI (reference sequence). The CDR3 is 12 amino acids. V was cut by 2 bases and J by 5 bases, with 7 bases left in between. CDR3 bases: TGTGCCAGCAGTTACGGCATCCACGAGCAGTACTTC. Translation gives CASSYGIHEQYF.

The table lists this clone with a count of one. The rearrangement joins TRBV5-5 to TRBJ2-5, with a possible D match to TRBD1 (6 bases). Germline V gene data show CDR1 as SGHKS and CDR2 as YYEKEE (reference sequence). V lost 4 bases to trimming and J lost 5 bases, with 12 bases between them. The CDR3 consists of 13 residues. This CDR3 reads CASSPGVDETQYF. Here the CDR3 DNA reads TGTGCCAGCAGCCCAGGGGTGGACGAGACCCAGTACTTC.

This clone was counted a few times. This sequence joins TRBV30 and TRBJ1-1, with 7 positions matching TRBD1. The CDR3 extends over 14 amino acids. CDR1 is GTSNPN and CDR2 is SVGIG in the germline V gene (reference sequence). Trimming at V came to 3 bases and at J to 4 bases, leaving 8 bases not matched to a gene. The CDR3 reads CAWRIQGVATEAFF. The CDR3 DNA reads TGTGCCTGGAGGATTCAGGGGGTAGCCACTGAAGCTTTCTTT.

CDR3 amino acids: CASRRLSRDEQFF. As DNA, the CDR3 is TGTGCCAGCAGACGACTTTCCAGGGATGAGCAGTTCTTC. This chain joins TRBV6-5 and TRBJ2-1, with D possibly matching TRBD1 (5 bases). Per the germline V gene, CDR1 is MNHEY and CDR2 is SVGAGI. Trimming cost V 6 bases and J 8 bases, with 14 bases left between them. The CDR3 is 13 amino acids.

This chain's CDR3 is CASSIGGGVTEAFF. CDR3 sequence (DNA): TGTGCCAGTAGTATCGGGGGCGGCGTGACTGAAGCTTTCTTT. V and J are TRBV19 and TRBJ1-1, with D perhaps TRBD1 (6 bases). The V end lost 3 bases, the J end lost 5 bases, and 13 bases lay between the germline ends. Germline V CDR1 and CDR2: LNHDA, SQIVND (reference sequence). The CDR3 contains 14 residues. The variable domain in full, with the rest retrieved from reference TRBV19 and TRBJ1-1, is DGGITQSPKYLFRKEGQNVTLSCEQNLNHDAMYWYRQDPGQGLRLIYYSQIVNDFQKGDIAEGYSVSREKKESFPLTVTSAQKNPTAFYLCASSIGGGVTEAFFGQGTRLTVV.

J is TRBJ2-7 and V is TRBV27; possible D gene TRBD2, 7 bases. The V gene lost 7 bases and the J gene lost 4 bases, with 17 bases spanning the gap. This CDR3 comprises 14 residues. Germline V gene lookup returns CDR1 MNHEY and CDR2 SMNVEV (reference sequence). This CDR3 reads CASISRGDIYEQYF. In DNA, the CDR3 is TGTGCCAGCATCTCCCGGGGGGACATTTACGAGCAGTACTTC.

The rearrangement links TRBV29-1 to TRBJ1-1; tentative D call: TRBD1 (5 bases). Germline V gene lookup returns CDR1 SQVTM and CDR2 ANQGSEA. The CDR3 totals 12 residues. V was pared by 3 bases and J by 6 bases, with 11 bases between. The CDR3 region is CSVEGVKAEAFF. The DNA of the CDR3 is TGCAGCGTTGAGGGGGTGAAGGCTGAAGCTTTCTTT. The whole variable domain, filled in from reference TRBV29-1 and TRBJ1-1, reads SAVISQKPSRDICQRGTSLTIQCQVDSQVTMMFWYRQQPGQSLTLIATANQGSEATYESGFVIDKFPISRPNLTFSTLTVSNMSPEDSSIYLCSVEGVKAEAFFGQGTRLTVV.

V gene TRBV19 combines with J gene TRBJ2-2, with 7 bases that match TRBD1. The germline CDR1 and CDR2 sequences are LNHDA and SQIVND (reference sequence). The CDR3 has 16 amino acids. With V trimmed by 5 bases and J by 6 bases, 12 bases remained unmatched. CDR3: CASSPSDRVGSGELFF. The CDR3, as DNA: TGTGCCAGTAGTCCATCAGACAGGGTGGGGTCCGGGGAGCTGTTTTTT.

This chain links TRBV6-5 with TRBJ1-1; 7 nucleotides agree with TRBD1. The CDR3 is made up of 13 amino acids. Germline V CDR1 and CDR2: MNHEY, SVGAGI. The trim removed 6 bases at V and 3 bases at J, leaving 4 bases unmatched. This CDR3 reads CASSYRGDTEAFF. The CDR3 region has the DNA TGTGCCAGCAGCTACAGGGGAGACACTGAAGCTTTCTTT.

J is TRBJ1-2 and V is TRBV13; D is perhaps TRBD1 (5 bases). The CDR3 runs to 14 residues. Per germline, CDR1 PRHDT and CDR2 FYEKMQ (reference sequence). The V and J ends lost 4 bases and 7 bases respectively, with 16 bases between them. CDR3 in amino acids: CASSYGPGSLGYTF. In nucleotides, the CDR3 is TGTGCCAGCAGCTATGGTCCAGGGAGTCTTGGCTACACCTTC.

The chain uses TRBV27 and TRBJ2-7; TRBD2 matches 7 bases. The CDR3 consists of 14 residues. The ends lost 6 bases at V and 6 bases at J; junction bases unmatched: 11. Germline values: CDR1 MNHEY, CDR2 SMNVEV (reference sequence). The CDR3: CASRGTTGVGEQYF. The CDR3 region has the DNA TGTGCCAGCAGGGGGACTACGGGGGTGGGCGAGCAGTACTTC.

CDR3 residues: CASSLNHYGYTF. The CDR3 coding sequence is TGTGCCAGCAGCTTAAACCACTATGGCTACACCTTC. The chain links TRBV7-2 to TRBJ1-2, with D uncertain. Germline CDR1 SGHTA, CDR2 FQGNSA. The CDR3 is 12 residues long. V lost 2 bases to trimming and J lost 3 bases, with 4 bases between them. The full variable domain, its missing parts supplied by reference TRBV7-2 and TRBJ1-2, is GAGVSQSPSNKVTEKGKDVELRCDPISGHTALYWYRQSLGQGLEFLIYFQGNSAPDKSGLPSDRFSAERTGGSVSTLTIQRTQQEDSAVYLCASSLNHYGYTFGSGTRLTVV.

The DNA of the CDR3 is TGTGCCAGCAGCGAACGAGACAGGTCGGGGTATTCGGAACTGTTTTTT. It encodes CASSERDRSGYSELFF. The rearrangement uses TRBV13 and TRBJ1-4, with D possibly being TRBD1 (6 bases). Per the germline V gene, CDR1 is PRHDT and CDR2 is FYEKMQ (reference sequence). V lost 5 bases, J lost 12 bases, and 25 bases lay in between. The CDR3 is 16 amino acids. Drawing the rest from reference TRBV13 and TRBJ1-4, the complete variable domain is AAGVIQSPRHLIKEKRETATLKCYPIPRHDTVYWYQQGPGQDPQFLISFYEKMQSDKGSIPDRFSAQQFSDYHSELNMSSLELGDSALYFCASSERDRSGYSELFFGSGTQLSVL.

The CDR3 DNA reads as TGTGCCAGCAGCGTAGACAGGAACACTGAAGCTTTCTTT. Its translation is CASSVDRNTEAFF. V usage is TRBV9 and J usage is TRBJ1-1; no firm D call. This CDR3 contains 13 residues. V dropped 0 bases and J dropped 1 base, with 4 bases sitting between them. Germline-derived CDR1 and CDR2 are SGDLS and YYNGEE.

The V and J genes are TRBV5-6 and TRBJ1-1; TRBD1 might be the D (6 bases). The CDR3 spans 14 residues. The germline V gene encodes CDR1 SGHDT and CDR2 YYEEEE. The ends were cut back, 7 bases at V and 0 bases at J, with 13 bases in the middle. The CDR3 loop reads CASLWGALNTEAFF. In DNA form, the CDR3 reads TGTGCCAGCCTCTGGGGGGCTCTGAACACTGAAGCTTTCTTT.